The 21 T cell receptor beta chains below were found in one sample sequenced in a study of spatial heterogeneity in lung cancer. TCRdb passed the 5' RACE reads through MiXCR, listing each CDR3 protein once. The sample contains about 50,000 distinct CDR3 sequences, roughly 8.1% of which appear only once. As to time point: blood at routine non-recurrence follow-up after resection. Unsorted tumor, nontumor lung tissue or cryopreserved PBMC supplied the whole RNA. This sample comprised PBMCs, obtained at follow-up. Every receptor here comes from a female donor with early-stage non-small cell lung cancer.

This clonotype was counted ten times or more. This chain links TRBV4-3 with TRBJ1-2; D is unresolved. The V gene lost 0 bases and the J gene lost 5 bases, with 13 bases spanning the gap. Germline CDR1 reads LGHNA; CDR2 reads YSLEER. The CDR3 is 15 amino acids. CDR3 coding DNA: TGCGCCAGCAGCCAAGACCGCTCCCGATTTTATGGCTACACCTTC. Protein: CASSQDRSRFYGYTF.

This chain joins TRBV20-1 and TRBJ1-2; D not certain. This CDR3 comprises 16 residues. The V and J ends lost 0 bases and 2 bases respectively, with 16 bases between them. Germline V lookup: CDR1 DFQATT, CDR2 SNEGSKA (reference sequence). The CDR3, as DNA: TGCAGTGCTAGAGATCCAGCGGGAGTGTCCAACTATGGCTACACCTTC. Translating it yields CSARDPAGVSNYGYTF.

The CDR3 bases are TGTGCCAGCAGCTCCAATCGCCCCTCTGGGGCCAACGTCCTGACTTTC. Protein product: CASSSNRPSGANVLTF. The V call is TRBV7-4, the J call TRBJ2-6; no clear D. With 4 bases removed from V and 0 bases from J, the gap between germline ends came to 10 bases. The length of the CDR3 is 16 residues. In germline, CDR1 is SGHVT, CDR2 SQSDAQ.

This clonotype was observed many times. The chain combines TRBV2 with TRBJ1-1, with no clear D. The CDR3 extends over 15 amino acids. The V gene lost 4 bases and the J gene lost 1 base, with 13 bases spanning the gap. The germline CDR1 and CDR2 sequences are SNHLY and FYNNEI. The chain's CDR3 is CASSVEGLKNTEAFF. DNA of the CDR3: TGTGCCAGCAGTGTTGAGGGCCTTAAGAACACTGAAGCTTTCTTT.

This clonotype has ten or more counts. The rearrangement uses TRBV7-9 and TRBJ2-1; no clear D. The CDR3 is made up of 15 amino acids. Trimming left V 5 bases short and J 9 bases short, with 20 bases between. Germline V CDR1 and CDR2: SEHNR, FQNEAQ (reference sequence). The CDR3 DNA reads TGTGCCAGCAGCCCCTCCCTTCCGGAGAGTTTTGAGCAGTTCTTC. Protein product: CASSPSLPESFEQFF.

The V call is TRBV9, the J call TRBJ2-3; D is uncertain. The germline V gene encodes CDR1 SGDLS and CDR2 YYNGEE. CDR3 length equals 16 residues. Trimming took 4 bases from V and 2 from J, leaving 17 bases between them. The CDR3 DNA reads TGTGCCAGCAGCCCATCACACCTAGGCATCACAGATACGCAGTATTTT. Amino acid sequence: CASSPSHLGITDTQYF.

The CDR3 here is CASSWGRSSGANVLTF. Written as DNA, the CDR3 is TGTGCCAGTAGTTGGGGACGGTCCTCTGGGGCCAACGTCCTGACTTTC. The rearrangement links TRBV19 to TRBJ2-6; D could derive from TRBD1 or TRBD2 (5 bases each). This CDR3 is 16 amino acids long. Germline loops: CDR1 LNHDA, CDR2 SQIVND (reference sequence). Between the trimmed V and J ends, which lost 5 bases and 0 bases, there was a span of 11 bases.

This clonotype was recorded at least ten times. The chain employs TRBV5-1 and TRBJ1-3; D uncertain. Trimming pared 0 bases from V and 0 bases from J, leaving 4 bases between. The CDR3 totals 14 residues. Germline V gives CDR1 SGHRS, CDR2 YFSETQ. The DNA of the CDR3 is TGCGCCAGCAGCTTGGGGGACTCTGGAAACACCATATATTTT. Protein: CASSLGDSGNTIYF.

The rearrangement uses TRBV4-1 and TRBJ2-5, with 10 positions matching TRBD2. Germline V gene data show CDR1 as MGHRA and CDR2 as YSYEKL. The CDR3 spans 15 residues. Trimming at V came to 2 bases and at J to 5 bases, leaving 5 bases not matched to a gene. The CDR3 DNA follows: TGCGCCAGCAGCCAATTTACTAGCGGGGAGGAGACCCAGTACTTC. Amino acid sequence: CASSQFTSGEETQYF.

The chain has TRBV18 and TRBJ2-7, with TRBD1 matching 7 bases. The length of the CDR3 is 13 residues. Germline V gives CDR1 KGHSH, CDR2 LQKENI. The V gene end was trimmed by 4 bases and the J gene end by 3 bases; junction bases not matched to a gene: 3. CDR3 in DNA: TGTGCCAGCTCACGGGGACAGAACTACGAGCAGTACTTC. This sequence encodes CASSRGQNYEQYF.

This clonotype was counted ten times or more. The V and J genes are TRBV5-5 and TRBJ1-1, with D possibly being TRBD1 (5 bases). The V end was cut by 4 bases, the J end by 3 bases, with 10 bases between. CDR3 length: 13 residues. Germline CDR1 is SGHKS and CDR2 is YYEKEE (reference sequence). The CDR3 protein is CASSDRGDTEAFF. The CDR3 DNA is TGTGCCAGCAGCGATCGGGGCGACACTGAAGCTTTCTTT.

This clonotype was seen many times. The chain combines TRBV4-3 with TRBJ2-4; 7 bases agree with TRBD2. CDR3 length: 17 residues. Germline V gene data show CDR1 as LGHNA and CDR2 as YSLEER. Losses at the gene ends were 3 bases for V and 2 bases for J; bases not matched to a gene: 10. CDR3 nucleotide sequence: TGCGCCAGCAGCCACCCGGGGGGAGCGGAGTCCAAAAACATTCAGTACTTC. It translates to CASSHPGGAESKNIQYF.

This clonotype occurred many times. V usage is TRBV11-2 and J usage is TRBJ2-2, with 10 bases identical to TRBD2. Germline CDR1 reads SGHAT; CDR2 reads FQNNGV. This CDR3 region has 14 residues. J gave up 8 bases and V 5 bases, and 5 bases lay outside the gene matches. Here the CDR3 DNA reads TGTGCCAGCAGCCTCCGACTAGCGGGTGGGGAGCTGTTTTTT. Translated, it gives CASSLRLAGGELFF.

This clonotype occurred many times. This chain links TRBV7-8 with TRBJ1-1; D is ambiguous. The CDR3 extends over 13 amino acids. Looked up from germline, CDR1 is SGHVS and CDR2 is FQNEAQ. The ends were cut back, 7 bases at V and 4 bases at J, with 13 bases in the middle. CDR3 bases: TGTGCCAGCACGGTCCTATTAGGCACTGAAGCTTTCTTT. It is translated as CASTVLLGTEAFF.

This clonotype was counted between two and nine times. The genes are TRBV12-3 or TRBV12-4 and TRBJ2-3, with D perhaps matching TRBD1 (6 bases). CDR3 length: 15 amino acids. V lost 5 bases and J lost 2, with 14 bases in between. The CDR3 region is CASSDTGQPTDTQYF. CDR3 bases: TGTGCCAGCAGTGATACAGGGCAGCCCACAGATACGCAGTATTTT.

The gene calls are TRBV29-1 and TRBJ2-1; D call uncertain. The V end lost 7 bases, the J end lost 4 bases, and 11 bases lay between the germline ends. Germline V lookup: CDR1 SQVTM, CDR2 ANQGSEA. The CDR3 loop spans 12 amino acids. The CDR3 here is CSAPGMYNEQFF. The CDR3 nucleotides read TGCAGCGCCCCCGGCATGTACAATGAGCAGTTCTTC.

This clonotype has just a few counts. The rearrangement joins TRBV6-5 to TRBJ2-7; D is possibly TRBD1 (6 bases). CDR1 MNHEY and CDR2 SVGAGI come from the germline V gene. CDR3 length: 15 amino acids. V gave up 7 bases and J gave up 2 bases, with 18 bases separating them. The CDR3 reads CASKAGTLGPYEQYF. The CDR3 DNA sequence: TGTGCCAGCAAAGCCGGGACACTCGGCCCCTACGAGCAGTACTTC.

This clonotype was seen at least ten times. The chain couples TRBV5-1 to TRBJ1-5; D call uncertain. The germline V and J ends were trimmed by 0 bases and 0 bases, with 4 bases remaining between them. Germline CDR1 reads SGHRS; CDR2 reads YFSETQ. This CDR3 region has 14 residues. CDR3 in DNA: TGCGCCAGCAGCTTGGGTAATAGCAATCAGCCCCAGCATTTT. Amino acid sequence: CASSLGNSNQPQHF.

This clonotype was observed a few times. The chain uses TRBV6-5 and TRBJ1-4; D is undetermined. The ends were cut back, 2 bases at V and 0 bases at J, with 7 bases in the middle. The CDR3 consists of 15 residues. CDR1 MNHEY and CDR2 SVGAGI come from the germline V gene. This CDR3 is CASSYLGATNEKLFF. CDR3 nucleotide sequence: TGTGCCAGCAGTTACCTTGGTGCAACTAATGAAAAACTGTTTTTT.

This clonotype has a handful of counts. The rearrangement joins TRBV15 to TRBJ1-4, with unresolved D. Deletions cut 5 bases from V and 5 bases from J, with 15 bases between. Germline CDR1 reads LNHNV; CDR2 reads YYDKDF (reference sequence). The CDR3 is 15 amino acids. In nucleotides, the CDR3 is TGTGCCACCAGCGCGCGGCAGCGGGTGAATGAAAAACTGTTTTTT. The encoded protein is CATSARQRVNEKLFF.

This clonotype was counted many times. This rearrangement joins TRBV7-2 to TRBJ1-4; D not certain. The V gene lost 1 base and the J gene lost 10 bases, with 7 bases spanning the gap. The CDR3 covers 12 residues. Per germline, CDR1 SGHTA and CDR2 FQGNSA. The CDR3 DNA follows: TGTGCCAGCAGCTTAGTGGTGGGAAAACTGTTTTTT. Translating it yields CASSLVVGKLFF.